These 24 T cell receptor beta chains were all obtained from the same sample, sequenced in a study of T-cell memory formation after mild COVID-19. In TCRdb, the 5' RACE reads were re-called with MiXCR into one record per CDR3 protein. The sample consists of roughly 560,000 distinct CDR3 sequences, just over 20% of them appearing once. What was sequenced was PBMCs or a T cell subset sorted from them (not recorded which). Source of these receptors: an adult woman who had mild COVID-19 (a few samples of this study predate the infection). Cell type and time point are not known.

J is TRBJ2-3 and V is TRBV10-3; no clear D gene. V was pared by 0 bases and J by 5 bases, with 6 bases between. CDR1 is ENHRY, CDR2 SYGVKD, per germline. This CDR3 contains 13 residues. The CDR3 is CAISESRLDTQYF. The CDR3 nucleotides are TGTGCCATCAGTGAGTCCCGGCTAGATACGCAGTATTTT.

J is TRBJ1-6 and V is TRBV9, with D tentatively TRBD1 (5 bases). This CDR3 comprises 12 residues. The germline V gene encodes CDR1 SGDLS and CDR2 YYNGEE. The V and J ends lost 7 bases and 10 bases respectively, with 12 bases between them. The CDR3, as DNA: TGTGCCAGCGGTCGGGACGGATCACCCCTCCACTTT. Encoded protein: CASGRDGSPLHF.

The chain links TRBV9 to TRBJ1-2, with 11 nucleotides matching TRBD1. The CDR3 runs to 15 residues. The germline gives CDR1 SGDLS, CDR2 YYNGEE. V lost 2 bases, J lost 3 bases, and 3 bases stayed unmatched. The CDR3 bases are TGTGCCAGCAGCGTGGGGACAGGGGGACACTATGGCTACACCTTC. Translating gives CASSVGTGGHYGYTF.

This clonotype was seen only a few times. The rearrangement joins TRBV6-2 or TRBV6-3 to TRBJ2-4, with 15 nucleotides matching TRBD2. Germline assignment: CDR1 MNHEY and CDR2 SVGEGT. The CDR3 contains 18 residues. Germline trimming cut 4 bases from V and 0 bases from J; bases unmatched to any gene: 4. The CDR3 DNA reads TGTGCCAGCAGTTGGGGACTAGCGGGAGGCCTAGCCAAAAACATTCAGTACTTC. The encoded protein is CASSWGLAGGLAKNIQYF.

This clonotype occurred a few times. V is TRBV21-1 and J is TRBJ2-4; TRBD2, the D gene given by the table, was not confirmed from the DNA. TRBV21-1 constitutes a pseudogene. The CDR3 is 24 residues long. CDR3 in DNA: TGTGCCAGCAGCAAAGGGGTCTCGGCTATCGGGTCGGTAGCGGGCATAGACGCCAAAAACATTCAGTACTTC. Protein sequence: CASSKGVSAIGSVAGIDAKNIQYF.

This clonotype was found a few times. CDR3 sequence: CASSLAPGLAGFTGELFF. The DNA for the CDR3 is TGTGCCAGCAGCTTAGCCCCGGGACTAGCGGGGTTCACCGGGGAGCTGTTTTTT. The chain is built from TRBV7-6 and TRBJ2-2, with TRBD2 identical over 13 bases. This CDR3 has 18 residues. Germline CDR1 is SGHVS and CDR2 is FNYEAQ. Trimming cost V 0 bases and J 4 bases; bases outside gene matches: 5.

This clonotype has more than one count but fewer than ten. This chain joins TRBV12-3 or TRBV12-4 and TRBJ1-1; possibly TRBD1 for D (5 bases). Deletions cut 6 bases from V and 4 bases from J, with 12 bases between. This CDR3 region has 13 residues. For the CDR3, the DNA is TGTGCCAGCAGCTACAGGTGGGGCACTGAAGCTTTCTTT. Translating gives CASSYRWGTEAFF.

The chain couples TRBV6-1 to TRBJ2-1; tentative D call: TRBD2 (6 bases). The CDR3 is 14 residues long. The germline gives CDR1 MNHNS, CDR2 SASEGT. Trimming cost V 4 bases and J 9 bases, with 16 bases left between them. The chain's CDR3 is CASSASWRAGEQFF. The CDR3 nucleotides read TGTGCCAGCAGTGCGAGCTGGAGGGCTGGTGAGCAGTTCTTC.

The rearrangement uses TRBV24-1 and TRBJ2-7; tentatively, D is TRBD2 (6 bases). CDR3 size: 15 residues. The germline V gene encodes CDR1 KGHDR and CDR2 SFDVKD. V gave up 4 bases and J gave up 4 bases, with 16 bases separating them. CDR3 residues: CATSDIREIEYEQYF. Written as DNA, the CDR3 is TGTGCCACCAGTGACATCCGGGAGATTGAATACGAGCAGTACTTC.

At least ten counts were recorded for this clonotype. The V and J genes are TRBV20-1 and TRBJ2-5, with 8 bases matching TRBD1. After removal of 0 bases from V and 4 bases from J, the junction contained 7 bases not matched to a gene. Germline loops: CDR1 DFQATT, CDR2 SNEGSKA (reference sequence). The CDR3 length is 15 residues. The chain's CDR3 is CSARELQGDLETQYF. The DNA of the CDR3 is TGCAGTGCTAGAGAGTTACAGGGGGACCTAGAGACCCAGTACTTC.

This clonotype was counted at least ten times. The rearrangement joins TRBV7-8 to TRBJ1-4; TRBD1 matches at 8 bases. The CDR3 has 19 amino acids. The germline CDR1 and CDR2 sequences are SGHVS and FQNEAQ. The V gene end was trimmed by 2 bases and the J gene end by 0 bases; junction bases not matched to a gene: 11. Here the CDR3 reads CASSLYGGQVSTTNEKLFF. CDR3 DNA sequence: TGTGCCAGCAGCTTATATGGGGGACAGGTCAGCACAACTAATGAAAAACTGTTTTTT.

V usage is TRBV6-1 and J usage is TRBJ2-7; possibly TRBD1 or TRBD2 for D (5 bases each). V was clipped by 8 bases and J by 3 bases, with 20 bases between them. The CDR3 runs to 15 residues. CDR1 MNHNS and CDR2 SASEGT come from the germline V gene. The CDR3 DNA follows: TGTGCCAGCGTCCGGGGCCAGGCTAACATCTACGAGCAGTACTTC. Protein product: CASVRGQANIYEQYF.

This clonotype has more than one count but fewer than ten. The chain is built from TRBV13 and TRBJ1-3, with D hard to call. Germline values: CDR1 PRHDT, CDR2 FYEKMQ (reference sequence). V lost 1 base to trimming and J lost 0 bases, with 10 bases between them. CDR3 length: 16 amino acids. CDR3 in DNA: TGTGCCAGCAGCTTAGCCTCGATAAGCTCTGGAAACACCATATATTTT. As protein: CASSLASISSGNTIYF.

V and J are TRBV12-3 or TRBV12-4 and TRBJ2-7; D possibly uses TRBD1 or TRBD2 (5 bases each). The V end lost 4 bases, the J end lost 1 base, and 14 bases lay between the germline ends. The CDR3 length is 15 residues. CDR3 residues: CASSSVGEKSYEQYF. CDR3 in DNA: TGTGCCAGCAGTTCAGTGGGGGAGAAGTCCTACGAGCAGTACTTC.

This CDR3 reads CASRPGQARYNEQFF. The CDR3 DNA reads TGTGCCAGCAGACCGGGACAGGCAAGATACAATGAGCAGTTCTTC. This chain connects TRBV27 to TRBJ2-1; TRBD1 agrees at 8 bases. After removal of 6 bases from V and 4 bases from J, the junction contained 8 bases not matched to a gene. CDR1 is MNHEY, CDR2 SMNVEV, per germline (reference sequence). The CDR3 has 15 residues.

This clonotype was found many times. The chain employs TRBV24-1 and TRBJ2-1; TRBD2 matches at 9 bases. Germline V CDR1 and CDR2: KGHDR, SFDVKD. V shed 2 bases, J shed 6 bases, and the junction held 10 bases outside the gene matches. The CDR3 runs to 17 residues. The CDR3 DNA reads as TGTGCCACCAGTGATTCGCGGGGACTAGCCGATCTCAATGAGCAGTTCTTC. This codes for CATSDSRGLADLNEQFF.

The chain uses TRBV5-6 and TRBJ1-1; D uncertain. Germline assignment: CDR1 SGHDT and CDR2 YYEEEE. Trimming pared 1 base from V and 1 base from J, leaving 8 bases between. This CDR3 is built from 14 residues. CDR3 region: CASSLILGNTEAFF. The DNA of the CDR3 is TGTGCCAGCAGCTTGATATTGGGGAACACTGAAGCTTTCTTT.

The chain is built from TRBV24-1 and TRBJ2-3; no reliable D call. CDR3 size: 12 residues. CDR1 is KGHDR and CDR2 is SFDVKD in the germline V gene. The V and J ends lost 0 bases and 12 bases respectively, with 9 bases between them. CDR3 loop: CATSDLSRPQYF. The DNA of the CDR3 is TGTGCCACCAGTGATTTGTCGCGTCCACAGTATTTT.

The chain recombines TRBV9 with TRBJ2-3, with D possibly matching TRBD2 (5 bases). The V end was cut by 0 bases, the J end by 0 bases, with 11 bases between. From germline, CDR1 is SGDLS and CDR2 YYNGEE. This CDR3 comprises 16 residues. CDR3 residues: CASSVGSRASTDTQYF. CDR3 sequence (DNA): TGTGCCAGCAGCGTAGGATCGCGGGCTAGCACAGATACGCAGTATTTT.

The chain recombines TRBV5-1 with TRBJ2-3, with 7 bases fitting TRBD2. The V segment lost 4 bases and the J segment 0 bases; nucleotides outside the gene matches: 5. Looked up from germline, CDR1 is SGHRS and CDR2 is YFSETQ. The CDR3 is 15 residues long. CDR3 residues: CASSGGGVSTDTQYF. CDR3 nucleotide sequence: TGCGCCAGCAGCGGGGGGGGAGTAAGCACAGATACGCAGTATTTT.

The gene calls are TRBV7-3 and TRBJ2-5, with 7 nucleotides matching TRBD2. With V trimmed by 2 bases and J by 4 bases, 7 bases remained unmatched. CDR3 length: 15 amino acids. Germline V gene sequence: CDR1 SGHTA, CDR2 FQGTGA. The CDR3: CASSLHGLDGETQYF. The CDR3 DNA reads as TGTGCCAGCAGCTTACATGGACTAGACGGAGAGACCCAGTACTTC.

This clonotype was seen more than once but under ten times. The CDR3 DNA sequence: TGTGCCAGCAGCCAAGAGCTGGGTGACACCGGGGAGCTGTTTTTT. This encodes CASSQELGDTGELFF. The chain carries TRBV3-1 and TRBJ2-2; no firm D call. Trimming stripped 0 bases from V and 3 bases from J, with 8 bases between. The germline V gene encodes CDR1 LGHDT and CDR2 YNNKEL (reference sequence). CDR3 length: 15 amino acids.

The chain is built from TRBV5-6 and TRBJ2-2, with TRBD1 matching 7 bases. The J segment lost 3 bases and the V segment lost 4 bases, leaving 9 bases of the junction unmatched. Germline-derived CDR1 and CDR2 are SGHDT and YYEEEE. CDR3 size: 16 residues. In DNA, the CDR3 is TGTGCCAGCAGCGCGAGAGACCAGGGGGACACCGGGGAGCTGTTTTTT. It is translated as CASSARDQGDTGELFF.

The chain joins TRBV12-3 or TRBV12-4 to TRBJ2-5, with D hard to call. Trimming removed 4 bases from V and 6 bases from J, with 9 bases in between. This CDR3 spans 12 amino acids. The CDR3 here is CASSSPPQTQYF. CDR3 in DNA: TGTGCCAGCAGTTCCCCCCCGCAGACCCAGTACTTC.